These 3 T cell receptor beta chains share one sample of origin, sequenced in a study of blood T cells in healthy people across ages. Next came a second PCR, run for about 6 to 11 cycles, which used a sample-barcoded 5' primer along with a J-beta primer mix. TCRdb reanalysed the 5' RACE reads using MiXCR and keeps one entry per CDR3 protein. The sample contains under 1,100,000 distinct CDR3 sequences, roughly 24% of which appear only once. The same sample was also studied in work on T cells of mothers and their children.

Sequencing was performed on blood. The receptors come from a girl between 2 and 10 years old in good health.

This clonotype was seen once. The chain carries TRBV20-1 and TRBJ2-6; TRBD1 matches 11 bases. Trimming at V came to 5 bases and at J to 1 base, leaving 7 bases not matched to a gene. The CDR3 length is 17 residues. Germline-derived CDR1 and CDR2 are DFQATT and SNEGSKA (reference sequence). CDR3 sequence reads: CSAGQGASVSGANVLTF. The CDR3 DNA reads as TGCAGTGCTGGACAGGGGGCGTCAGTTTCTGGGGCCAACGTCCTGACTTTC.

This rearrangement joins TRBV5-1 to TRBJ1-2; the D gene is possibly TRBD1 (5 bases). CDR1 is SGHRS and CDR2 is YFSETQ in the germline V gene. V was trimmed by 0 bases and J by 6 bases, leaving 15 bases between them. The CDR3 is made up of 15 amino acids. CDR3 region: CASSLGDGNFNGYTF. The DNA for the CDR3 is TGCGCCAGCAGCTTGGGGGACGGGAATTTTAATGGCTACACCTTC.

The V and J genes are TRBV7-9 and TRBJ1-2; D is unclear. Germline assignment: CDR1 SEHNR and CDR2 FQNEAQ (reference sequence). V shed 4 bases and J shed 4 bases, with 16 bases lying between them. CDR3 length: 15 amino acids. CDR3 sequence reads: CASSSQLRNPYGYTF. The CDR3 bases are TGTGCCAGCAGCTCACAGCTCCGAAACCCCTATGGCTACACCTTC.